One sample yielded the 28 T cell receptor beta chains listed below, sequenced in a study of blood T cell repertoires in COVID-19. Repertoires were generated with immunoSEQ multiplex PCR, while TCRdb's copy carries only in-frame clones and drops some. The sample yields about 220,000 clones, around 83% seen once. The sequenced sample was peripheral blood. These TCRs come from a man aged 45-60 years with active or convalescent COVID-19.

This chain connects TRBV6-1 to TRBJ2-7; D is perhaps TRBD1 (5 bases). The germline V gene has CDR1 MNHNS and CDR2 SASEGT. The CDR3 has 14 amino acids. V was clipped by 3 bases and J by 3 bases, with 12 bases between them. The CDR3 sequence is CASSDETTDYEQYF. The CDR3 DNA follows: TGTGCCAGCAGTGACGAGACGACAGACTACGAGCAGTACTTC.

This chain links TRBV4-1 with TRBJ1-4; D gene unclear. The germline V gene encodes CDR1 MGHRA and CDR2 YSYEKL. The CDR3 totals 14 residues. V lost 1 base, J lost 3 bases, and 6 bases lay in between. CDR3 in DNA: TGCGCCAGCAGCCAAGGGACTGCTAATGAAAAACTGTTTTTT. This sequence encodes CASSQGTANEKLFF.

This clone has just one count. The chain has TRBV28 and TRBJ2-7; 12 bases map to TRBD2. Trimming removed 3 bases from V and 5 bases from J; junction bases left unmatched: 8. Germline-derived CDR1 and CDR2 are MDHEN and SYDVKM. The CDR3 runs to 16 residues. In nucleotides, the CDR3 is TGTGCCAGCAGTTTGAGTCTAGCGGGAGGGTTGGACGAGCAGTACTTC. Translation gives CASSLSLAGGLDEQYF.

Notes on this clone: The sample contains more than one DNA sequence encoding this CDR3. This chain connects TRBV12-3 or TRBV12-4 to TRBJ1-5, with D tentatively TRBD1 (5 bases). The V end was cut by 6 bases, the J end by 4 bases, with 7 bases between. CDR3 length: 12 amino acids. The CDR3 DNA reads as TGTGCCAGCAGCCCAGGGAATCAGCCCCAGCATTTT. As protein: CASSPGNQPQHF.

Worth noting for this clone: The identical CDR3 is also encoded by other nucleotide sequences in the sample. The V and J genes are TRBV5-1 and TRBJ1-4, with 9 bases identical to TRBD1. With V trimmed by 4 bases and J by 8 bases, 6 bases remained unmatched. CDR1 is SGHRS, CDR2 YFSETQ, per germline. The CDR3 runs 14 residues. CDR3 amino acids: CASSLGQGGEKLFF. In DNA form, the CDR3 reads TGCGCCAGCAGCCTGGGACAGGGAGGCGAAAAACTGTTTTTT.

The CDR3: CASKKGLAGGETQYF. For the CDR3, the DNA is TGTGCCAGCAAGAAGGGACTAGCAGGCGGGGAGACCCAGTACTTC. J is TRBJ2-5 and V is TRBV4-2; 9 positions match TRBD2. Trimming removed 7 bases from V and 5 bases from J; junction bases left unmatched: 11. The length of the CDR3 is 15 residues. Germline lookup yields CDR1 LGHNA and CDR2 YNFKEQ.

The chain carries TRBV6-6 and TRBJ2-1; the match to TRBD2 covers 10 bases. The trim removed 6 bases at V and 2 bases at J, leaving 4 bases unmatched. This CDR3 spans 15 amino acids. Per the germline V gene, CDR1 is MNHNY and CDR2 is SVGAGI (reference sequence). CDR3: CASRLTSGAYNEQFF. The CDR3 nucleotides read TGTGCCAGCAGACTCACTAGCGGGGCCTACAATGAGCAGTTCTTC.

This clone was observed once. This chain uses TRBV5-6 with TRBJ1-3; D ambiguous. Germline V gene lookup returns CDR1 SGHDT and CDR2 YYEEEE. V was clipped by 2 bases and J by 4 bases, with 10 bases between them. The CDR3 extends over 14 amino acids. DNA of the CDR3: TGTGCCAGCAGCTTCCCGGTAACGGGAAACACCATATATTTT. Translating gives CASSFPVTGNTIYF. The full variable domain, with the rest looked up from reference TRBV5-6 and TRBJ1-3, is DAGVTQSPTHLIKTRGQQVTLRCSPKSGHDTVSWYQQALGQGPQFIFQYYEEEERQRGNFPDRFSGHQFPNYSSELNVNALLLGDSALYLCASSFPVTGNTIYFGEGSWLTVV.

This clone was observed once. The identical CDR3 is also encoded by other nucleotide sequences in the sample. The rearrangement links TRBV28 to TRBJ1-2; 7 positions match TRBD1. CDR1 is MDHEN and CDR2 is SYDVKM in the germline V gene. V dropped 6 bases and J dropped 1; count of bases not matched to a gene: 5. The CDR3 loop spans 14 amino acids. The chain's CDR3 is CASSLGGSNYGYTF. Written as DNA, the CDR3 is TGTGCCAGCAGCCTAGGGGGCAGTAACTATGGCTACACCTTC.

The chain couples TRBV9 to TRBJ2-1, with a possible D match to TRBD2 (6 bases). V dropped 2 bases and J dropped 10 bases, with 19 bases sitting between them. Germline V gene lookup returns CDR1 SGDLS and CDR2 YYNGEE. The length of the CDR3 is 15 residues. The CDR3 loop is CASSVWGVYDQEQFF. The CDR3, as DNA: TGTGCCAGCAGCGTTTGGGGGGTTTACGACCAAGAGCAGTTCTTC.

V is TRBV28 and J is TRBJ1-2; TRBD1 is a possible D gene (5 bases). This CDR3 has 13 amino acids. Per germline, CDR1 MDHEN and CDR2 SYDVKM. The V end was cut by 2 bases, the J end by 3 bases, with 7 bases between. The DNA of the CDR3 is TGTGCCAGCAGTTTAAAGGGGTACTATGGCTACACCTTC. This encodes CASSLKGYYGYTF.

The chain couples TRBV4-2 to TRBJ1-2, with D perhaps TRBD1 (5 bases). Trimming stripped 3 bases from V and 4 bases from J, with 9 bases between. Germline-derived CDR1 and CDR2 are LGHNA and YNFKEQ. The CDR3 sequence is 13 residues long. The CDR3 region is CASSQQGSYGYTF. The CDR3, as DNA: TGTGCCAGCAGCCAGCAGGGCAGCTATGGCTACACCTTC.

The chain uses TRBV28 and TRBJ2-6; a possible D gene is TRBD1 (6 bases). The CDR3 contains 14 residues. Deletions cut 10 bases from V and 0 bases from J, with 10 bases between. Germline V gene lookup returns CDR1 MDHEN and CDR2 SYDVKM. As DNA, the CDR3 is TGTGCCATCAGCAGGGGCTCTGGGGCCAACGTCCTGACTTTC. Protein: CAISRGSGANVLTF.

The chain employs TRBV27 and TRBJ2-3; the match to TRBD2 covers 7 bases. The germline V gene has CDR1 MNHEY and CDR2 SMNVEV (reference sequence). V was pared by 6 bases and J by 2 bases, with 5 bases of the junction left unmatched. The CDR3 has 14 amino acids. CDR3 residues: CASRRGTTTDTQYF. The CDR3 DNA reads as TGTGCCAGCAGAAGAGGGACTACCACAGATACGCAGTATTTT.

The chain couples TRBV11-3 to TRBJ2-1, with TRBD2 identical over 11 bases. The V gene end was trimmed by 5 bases and the J gene end by 7 bases; junction bases not matched to a gene: 10. Germline CDR1 is SGHNT and CDR2 is YENEEA. The CDR3 is 16 amino acids. CDR3 region: CASSRGRLAGLNEQFF. In DNA, the CDR3 is TGTGCCAGCAGCCGCGGTCGACTAGCGGGGTTGAATGAGCAGTTCTTC. The complete variable domain, with remaining parts taken from reference TRBV11-3 and TRBJ2-1, reads EAGVVQSPRYKIIEKKQPVAFWCNPISGHNTLYWYLQNLGQGPELLIRYENEEAVDDSQLPKDRFSAERLKGVDSTLKIQPAELGDSAVYLCASSRGRLAGLNEQFFGPGTRLTVL.

The chain links TRBV6-5 to TRBJ2-3; TRBD2 might be the D (6 bases). Germline loops: CDR1 MNHEY, CDR2 SVGAGI. V lost 2 bases and J 6 bases, leaving 6 bases between the germline ends. The CDR3 length is 12 residues. The DNA for the CDR3 is TGTGCCAGCAGTTACGCGGGGGATACGCAGTATTTT. Protein product: CASSYAGDTQYF.

V and J are TRBV15 and TRBJ2-2; 9 nucleotides match TRBD2. This CDR3 is built from 15 residues. V was pared by 4 bases and J by 2 bases, with 2 bases of the junction left unmatched. Germline V gene sequence: CDR1 LNHNV, CDR2 YYDKDF (reference sequence). The CDR3 DNA reads as TGTGCCACCAGCACAGGGACTAGCAACACCGGGGAGCTGTTTTTT. It encodes CATSTGTSNTGELFF.

The J gene is TRBJ2-3, the V gene TRBV11-1, with a tentative D call TRBD2 (5 bases). This CDR3 comprises 16 residues. The germline V and J ends were trimmed by 5 bases and 2 bases, with 17 bases remaining between them. Germline-derived CDR1 and CDR2 are SGHAT and FQDESV (reference sequence). The CDR3 sequence is CASSPGGDPYTDTQYF. The DNA for the CDR3 is TGTGCCAGCAGCCCAGGAGGAGATCCGTACACAGATACGCAGTATTTT.

This rearrangement joins TRBV6-5 to TRBJ1-2; D gene unclear. CDR3 length: 14 residues. V was pared by 5 bases and J by 2 bases, with 12 bases between. Germline V gene sequence: CDR1 MNHEY, CDR2 SVGAGI. The CDR3 DNA is TGTGCCAGCAGTAGTCGAGGGATAAACTATGGCTACACCTTC. It specifies CASSSRGINYGYTF.

The rearrangement joins TRBV28 to TRBJ1-5, with 8 bases that match TRBD1. Germline values: CDR1 MDHEN, CDR2 SYDVKM. Germline trimming cut 2 bases from V and 9 bases from J; bases unmatched to any gene: 12. The CDR3 contains 16 residues. CDR3 in amino acids: CASSLTTGTGKRPQHF. The DNA of the CDR3 is TGTGCCAGCAGTTTAACGACCGGGACAGGAAAGAGGCCCCAGCATTTT. Drawing the rest from reference TRBV28 and TRBJ1-5, the complete variable domain is DVKVTQSSRYLVKRTGEKVFLECVQDMDHENMFWYRQDPGLGLRLIYFSYDVKMKEKGDIPEGYSVSREKKERFSLILESASTNQTSMYLCASSLTTGTGKRPQHFGDGTRLSIL.

This clone has only one observation. The CDR3 loop is CASSVETGSNEQFF. The CDR3 bases are TGTGCCAGCAGTGTTGAGACAGGCTCCAATGAGCAGTTCTTC. The chain couples TRBV2 to TRBJ2-1; D may be TRBD1 (6 bases). Germline lookup yields CDR1 SNHLY and CDR2 FYNNEI. CDR3 length: 14 residues. Trimming cost V 4 bases and J 6 bases, with 13 bases left between them.

The V and J genes are TRBV28 and TRBJ1-3, with 7 bases that match TRBD1. The CDR3 spans 18 residues. The ends lost 3 bases at V and 0 bases at J; junction bases unmatched: 11. Germline CDR1 MDHEN, CDR2 SYDVKM. The CDR3 reads CASSFAPGQASSGNTIYF. Written as DNA, the CDR3 is TGTGCCAGCAGTTTTGCCCCCGGACAGGCTAGCTCTGGAAACACCATATATTTT.

The rearrangement uses TRBV5-4 and TRBJ2-3; 7 bases line up with TRBD2. The CDR3 has 15 amino acids. The V gene's germline CDR1 is SGHNT and CDR2 YYREEE (reference sequence). With 0 bases clipped from V and 4 bases from J, the junction kept 5 bases outside the gene matches. The CDR3 DNA reads as TGTGCCAGCAGCTTGGGCGGGAGTAGTGCAGATACGCAGTATTTT. This encodes CASSLGGSSADTQYF.

The V gene is TRBV11-3, the J gene TRBJ2-1; a possible D gene is TRBD2 (6 bases). Looked up from germline, CDR1 is SGHNT and CDR2 is YENEEA. Trimming shortened V by 5 bases and J by 8 bases, and 13 bases separated the two germline ends. This CDR3 is 13 amino acids long. CDR3 bases: TGTGCCAGCAGCGACCTCCCGGGGGATGAGCAGTTCTTC. Residues: CASSDLPGDEQFF.

The chain couples TRBV7-9 to TRBJ1-1; possible D gene TRBD1, 6 bases. The CDR3 is made up of 14 amino acids. The V and J ends lost 5 bases and 5 bases respectively, with 15 bases between them. Per germline, CDR1 SEHNR and CDR2 FQNEAQ (reference sequence). The CDR3 is CASSQSSTGTEAFF. In nucleotides, the CDR3 is TGTGCCAGCAGCCAAAGTTCGACAGGTACTGAAGCTTTCTTT.

The chain has TRBV9 and TRBJ2-7; 7 nucleotides agree with TRBD2. Germline CDR1 SGDLS, CDR2 YYNGEE. This CDR3 is built from 15 residues. The junction had 9 bases not matched to a gene; V was cut back by 4 bases and J by 2 bases. The CDR3 region is CASSPKGLGTYEQYF. In nucleotides, the CDR3 is TGTGCCAGCAGCCCTAAAGGACTAGGTACCTACGAGCAGTACTTC.

The V and J genes are TRBV5-1 and TRBJ1-4, with no clear D. The CDR3 consists of 15 residues. CDR1 and CDR2 from the germline V gene are SGHRS and YFSETQ. V gave up 4 bases and J gave up 3 bases, with 13 bases separating them. CDR3 nucleotides: TGCGCCAGCAGCCGAGGAAGTGGCCCTAATGAAAAACTGTTTTTT. Amino acid sequence: CASSRGSGPNEKLFF. Using reference TRBV5-1 and TRBJ1-4 for the parts outside the CDR3, the full variable domain is KAGVTQTPRYLIKTRGQQVTLSCSPISGHRSVSWYQQTPGQGLQFLFEYFSETQRNKGNFPGRFSGRQFSNSRSEMNVSTLELGDSALYLCASSRGSGPNEKLFFGSGTQLSVL.

The chain combines TRBV27 with TRBJ1-3; no firm D call. CDR3 length equals 18 residues. The germline V and J ends were trimmed by 2 bases and 1 base, with 18 bases remaining between them. The germline gives CDR1 MNHEY, CDR2 SMNVEV (reference sequence). CDR3: CASSLKAPPGVSGNTIYF. The CDR3 DNA sequence: TGTGCCAGCAGTTTAAAAGCCCCCCCGGGTGTATCTGGAAACACCATATATTTT.